Here is one T cell receptor (beta chain) with its context. Its antigen is currently unknown. In germline, CDR1 is GTSNPN, CDR2 SVGIG (reference sequence). This CDR3 is built from 14 residues. The V end was cut by 1 base, the J end by 7 bases, with 16 bases between. The data are from a study of T cell responses to AZD1222 COVID-19 vaccine. As for the study in general: Second-dose timings of about 4 or about 12 weeks were pooled.

Study results and caveats: Spike was spanned by vaccine-associated CD4 TCRs, with dominance at 160-218 and 743-854. Clonal diversity was possibly underestimated, and white British individuals and females predominated among donors. Spike-specific TCR repertoires showed rising breadth and depth after two AZD1222 doses.

The data were produced by immunoSEQ multiplex PCR, yet TCRdb's version contains in-frame clones alone and is incomplete. The data show over 100,000 clones, about nine tenths seen once. V usage is TRBV30 and J usage is TRBJ1-1; D perhaps matches TRBD1 (5 bases). The source material was peripheral blood, sampled on day 0 of AZD1222 vaccination. The sequence was obtained from an adult in good health. The CDR3 loop reads CAWSGDSRGGEAFF. In DNA, the CDR3 is TGTGCCTGGAGTGGGGATAGTCGTGGGGGTGAAGCTTTCTTT.